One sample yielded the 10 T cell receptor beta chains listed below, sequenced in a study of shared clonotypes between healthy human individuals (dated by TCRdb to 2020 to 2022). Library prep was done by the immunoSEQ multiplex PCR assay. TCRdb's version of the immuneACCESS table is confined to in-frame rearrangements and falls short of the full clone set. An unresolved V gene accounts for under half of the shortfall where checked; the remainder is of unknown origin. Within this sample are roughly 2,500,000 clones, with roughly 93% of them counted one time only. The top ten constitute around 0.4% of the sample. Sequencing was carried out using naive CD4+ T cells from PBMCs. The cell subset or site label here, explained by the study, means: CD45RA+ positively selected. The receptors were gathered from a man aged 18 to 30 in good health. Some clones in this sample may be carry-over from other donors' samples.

The CDR3 sequence: CASSPHPLPYQPQHF. The DNA for the CDR3 is TGTGCCAGTAGCCCCCATCCGTTACCATATCAGCCCCAGCATTTT. The chain is built from TRBV19 and TRBJ1-5; D remains unclear. CDR1 is LNHDA, CDR2 SQIVND, per germline (reference sequence). The CDR3 length is 15 residues. V was cut by 6 bases and J by 5 bases, with 17 bases left in between.

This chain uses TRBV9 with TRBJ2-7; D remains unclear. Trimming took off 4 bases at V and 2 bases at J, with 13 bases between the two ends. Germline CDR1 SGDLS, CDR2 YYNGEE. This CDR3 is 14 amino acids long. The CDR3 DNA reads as TGTGCCAGCAGCTATCGACCATACCCCTACGAGCAGTACTTC. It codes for CASSYRPYPYEQYF.

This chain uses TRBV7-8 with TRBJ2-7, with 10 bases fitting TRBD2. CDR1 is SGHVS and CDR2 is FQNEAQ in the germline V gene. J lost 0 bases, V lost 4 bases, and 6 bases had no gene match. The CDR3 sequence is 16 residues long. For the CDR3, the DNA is TGTGCCAGCAGCTCTCCGGGACTAGCGATCTCCTACGAGCAGTACTTC. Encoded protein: CASSSPGLAISYEQYF.

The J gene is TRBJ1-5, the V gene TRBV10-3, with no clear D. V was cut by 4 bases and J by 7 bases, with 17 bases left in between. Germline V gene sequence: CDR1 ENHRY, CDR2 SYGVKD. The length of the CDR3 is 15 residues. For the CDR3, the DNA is TGTGCCATCAGTGGATGGGGAGGGAAAGACCAGCCCCAGCATTTT. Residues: CAISGWGGKDQPQHF.

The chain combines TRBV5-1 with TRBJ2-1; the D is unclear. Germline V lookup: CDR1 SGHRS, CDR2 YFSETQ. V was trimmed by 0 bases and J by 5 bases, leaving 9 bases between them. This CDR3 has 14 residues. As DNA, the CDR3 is TGCGCCAGCAGCTTGGAAGCCCAGAACAATGAGCAGTTCTTC. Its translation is CASSLEAQNNEQFF.

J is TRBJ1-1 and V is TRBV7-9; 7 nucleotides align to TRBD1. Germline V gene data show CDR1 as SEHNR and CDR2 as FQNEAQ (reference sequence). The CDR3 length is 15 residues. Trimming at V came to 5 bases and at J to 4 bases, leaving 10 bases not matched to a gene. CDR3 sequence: CASSPGGGMSTEAFF. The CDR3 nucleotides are TGTGCCAGCAGCCCAGGGGGGGGAATGAGCACTGAAGCTTTCTTT.

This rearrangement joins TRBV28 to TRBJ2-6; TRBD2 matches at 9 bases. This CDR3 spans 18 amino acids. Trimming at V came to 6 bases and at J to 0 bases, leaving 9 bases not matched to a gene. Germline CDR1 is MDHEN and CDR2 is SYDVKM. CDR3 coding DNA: TGTGCCAGCAGCCCCCTAGCGGGGCGGACCTCTGGGGCCAACGTCCTGACTTTC. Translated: CASSPLAGRTSGANVLTF.

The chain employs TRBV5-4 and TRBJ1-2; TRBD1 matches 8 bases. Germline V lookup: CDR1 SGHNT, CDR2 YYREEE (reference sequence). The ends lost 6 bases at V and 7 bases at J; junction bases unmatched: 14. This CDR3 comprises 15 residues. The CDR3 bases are TGTGCCAGCACCCAAGGAGGACAGGGAGAGTTTGGCTACACCTTC. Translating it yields CASTQGGQGEFGYTF.

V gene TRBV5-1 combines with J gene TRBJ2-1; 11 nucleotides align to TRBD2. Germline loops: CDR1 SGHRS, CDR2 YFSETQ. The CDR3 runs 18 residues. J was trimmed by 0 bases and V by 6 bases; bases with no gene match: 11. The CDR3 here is CASTLQTSGTSSYNEQFF. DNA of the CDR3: TGCGCCAGCACCCTACAGACTAGCGGGACCAGCTCCTACAATGAGCAGTTCTTC. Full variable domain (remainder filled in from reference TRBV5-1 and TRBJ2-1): KAGVTQTPRYLIKTRGQQVTLSCSPISGHRSVSWYQQTPGQGLQFLFEYFSETQRNKGNFPGRFSGRQFSNSRSEMNVSTLELGDSALYLCASTLQTSGTSSYNEQFFGPGTRLTVL.

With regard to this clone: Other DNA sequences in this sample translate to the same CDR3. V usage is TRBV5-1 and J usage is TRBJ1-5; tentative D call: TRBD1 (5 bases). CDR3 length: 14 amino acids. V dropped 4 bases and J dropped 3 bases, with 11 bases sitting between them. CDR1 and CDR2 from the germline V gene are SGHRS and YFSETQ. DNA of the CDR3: TGCGCCAGCAGCCTCGGCAGGGCCAATCAGCCCCAGCATTTT. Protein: CASSLGRANQPQHF.